One and the same sample provided the 29 T cell receptor beta chains below, sequenced in a study of patients and donors after allogeneic stem cell transplantation (dated by TCRdb to 2020 to 2022). The library was prepared using RT-PCR. The data were produced on a NextSeq 550. TCRdb applied fastp at Q25 and MiXCR to the public reads, then kept only in-frame beta chains. Each CDR3 protein gets just one entry, which takes the most common genes and DNA from the rows behind it. The sample table contains under 200,000 distinct CDR3 sequences; only one count was recorded for 25% to 35% of them. The ten largest clones represent 2.5% to 3.5% of the sample. Sequencing was carried out using blood, either unsorted or a sorted T cell fraction (not recorded which). These receptors came from a human donor who was either an allogeneic HSCT recipient or a stem cell or donor lymphocyte infusion donor (not recorded which). It is not recorded whose cells these are; they may come from a transplant donor.

This chain links TRBV2 with TRBJ1-2; 9 bases line up with TRBD1. The CDR3 sequence is 15 residues long. Germline V gene data show CDR1 as SNHLY and CDR2 as FYNNEI. Germline trimming cut 1 base from V and 4 bases from J; bases unmatched to any gene: 4. In nucleotides, the CDR3 is TGTGCCAGCAGTGAAGGGGACAGGGCAACCTATGGCTACACCTTC. Translated: CASSEGDRATYGYTF.

This clonotype showed up just a few times. V usage is TRBV6-2 or TRBV6-3 and J usage is TRBJ1-5; TRBD1 matches at 7 bases. Germline CDR1 and CDR2: MNHEY and SVGEGT. The CDR3 length is 18 residues. Trimming at V came to 6 bases and at J to 5 bases, leaving 19 bases not matched to a gene. CDR3 amino acids: CASRTDFRQGRIDQPQHF. In nucleotides, the CDR3 is TGTGCCAGCAGGACGGATTTTCGACAGGGAAGAATAGATCAGCCCCAGCATTTT.

The chain has TRBV10-3 and TRBJ2-7; D might be TRBD1 (6 bases). The CDR3 consists of 13 residues. Germline lookup yields CDR1 ENHRY and CDR2 SYGVKD. Trimming stripped 5 bases from V and 0 bases from J, with 8 bases between. The CDR3 reads CAISRQVSYEQYF. DNA of the CDR3: TGTGCCATCAGTAGACAGGTCTCCTACGAGCAGTACTTC.

With respect to this clonotype: This CDR3 fails to terminate in the conserved phenylalanine or tryptophan, so it likely reflects a read error. It is unclear where the CDR3 begins or ends on the DNA, so no DNA is shown, and the CDR3 is as TCRdb lists it. CDR3 amino acids: CAWRPGGTVFL. This chain links TRBV30 with TRBJ1-4; the table's D call, TRBD1, was not checked against the DNA. The germline V gene has CDR1 GTSNPN and CDR2 SVGIG (reference sequence). 11 amino acids form the CDR3, both terminal residues included.

This clonotype was counted only a few times. The chain uses TRBV7-9 and TRBJ1-1; D remains unclear. Germline V gene data show CDR1 as SEHNR and CDR2 as FQNEAQ (reference sequence). CDR3 size: 13 residues. V was cut by 0 bases and J by 6 bases, with 8 bases left in between. The CDR3 is CASSLAGSAEAFF. The CDR3 nucleotides read TGTGCCAGCAGCTTAGCGGGGAGCGCTGAAGCTTTCTTT.

V gene TRBV6-5 combines with J gene TRBJ2-1; 11 bases are a match to TRBD2. The germline V gene encodes CDR1 MNHEY and CDR2 SVGAGI. The CDR3 is 17 residues long. Trimming removed 2 bases from V and 7 bases from J; junction bases left unmatched: 10. CDR3 bases: TGTGCCAGCAGTTACCGTCTCTTAGCGGGAGGGGGGAATGAGCAGTTCTTC. Translation gives CASSYRLLAGGGNEQFF.

This clonotype was detected many times. The chain employs TRBV27 and TRBJ1-1; TRBD1 matches at 11 bases. The V gene's germline CDR1 is MNHEY and CDR2 SMNVEV (reference sequence). V was pared by 3 bases and J by 7 bases, with 4 bases of the junction left unmatched. The CDR3 has 14 amino acids. The chain's CDR3 is CASSFGTGGLEAFF. The CDR3 DNA sequence: TGTGCCAGCAGTTTCGGGACAGGGGGGCTTGAAGCTTTCTTT.

The genes are TRBV18 and TRBJ1-4; no clear D. The germline V gene encodes CDR1 KGHSH and CDR2 LQKENI. CDR3 length equals 14 residues. V was cut by 1 base and J by 7 bases, with 10 bases left in between. The CDR3 nucleotides are TGTGCCAGCTCACCACAGGACTTTGGTGAAAAACTGTTTTTT. Encoded protein: CASSPQDFGEKLFF.

CDR3 sequence: CATSILGESYEQYF. CDR3 nucleotides: TGTGCCACCAGCATCCTAGGGGAGTCCTACGAGCAGTACTTC. The chain recombines TRBV15 with TRBJ2-7, with D perhaps given as TRBD1 or TRBD2 (5 bases each). Germline CDR1 reads LNHNV; CDR2 reads YYDKDF (reference sequence). The CDR3 consists of 14 residues. V shed 4 bases and J shed 1 base, with 11 bases lying between them.

J is TRBJ1-5 and V is TRBV20-1; D ambiguous. From germline, CDR1 is DFQATT and CDR2 SNEGSKA (reference sequence). V was clipped by 4 bases and J by 0 bases, with 10 bases between them. The length of the CDR3 is 14 residues. The DNA for the CDR3 is TGCAGTGCTACGGATCCCTCTAGCAATCAGCCCCAGCATTTT. Its protein is CSATDPSSNQPQHF.

The table lists this clonotype with a few counts. This chain uses TRBV27 with TRBJ2-7; unclear D gene. V was clipped by 2 bases and J by 1 base, with 6 bases between them. This CDR3 region has 13 residues. CDR1 and CDR2 (germline): MNHEY, SMNVEV (reference sequence). CDR3 amino acids: CASSLRMSYEQYF. Here the CDR3 DNA reads TGTGCCAGCAGTTTAAGGATGTCCTACGAGCAGTACTTC.

The chain carries TRBV27 and TRBJ1-4; D not certain. This CDR3 is built from 15 residues. V gave up 2 bases and J gave up 5 bases, with 12 bases separating them. Per germline, CDR1 MNHEY and CDR2 SMNVEV (reference sequence). CDR3 sequence (DNA): TGTGCCAGCAGTTTAACCCCTAACACAAATGAAAAACTGTTTTTT. It codes for CASSLTPNTNEKLFF.

This chain uses TRBV3-1 with TRBJ1-5, with D unclear. Trimming left V 1 base short and J 6 bases short, with 7 bases between. CDR3 size: 13 residues. Germline values: CDR1 LGHDT, CDR2 YNNKEL (reference sequence). CDR3 region: CASSQGVGQPQHF. CDR3 sequence (DNA): TGTGCCAGCAGCCAAGGGGTTGGTCAGCCCCAGCATTTT.

The sample holds a few counts of this clonotype. The chain carries TRBV5-1 and TRBJ1-6; weak D call: TRBD1 (5 bases). This CDR3 is 14 amino acids long. The germline V gene has CDR1 SGHRS and CDR2 YFSETQ. The V end was cut by 0 bases, the J end by 9 bases, with 10 bases between. This CDR3 reads CASSLGQGSSPLHF. Written as DNA, the CDR3 is TGCGCCAGCAGCTTGGGGCAGGGAAGTTCACCCCTCCACTTT.

The chain couples TRBV9 to TRBJ2-5; 9 bases agree with TRBD1. Germline values: CDR1 SGDLS, CDR2 YYNGEE. The CDR3 covers 14 residues. V lost 5 bases to trimming and J lost 4 bases; unmatched junction nucleotides: 6. The CDR3, as DNA: TGTGCCAGCAGTTTGACAGGGGGTGGAGAGACCCAGTACTTC. This translates into CASSLTGGGETQYF.

V and J are TRBV6-2 or TRBV6-3 and TRBJ1-1; no clear D gene. This CDR3 comprises 11 residues. V lost 2 bases and J lost 8, with 6 bases in between. CDR1 is MNHEY, CDR2 SVGEGT, per germline. The CDR3 is CASSYPTEAFF. CDR3 sequence (DNA): TGTGCCAGCAGTTACCCTACGGAAGCTTTCTTT.

The chain joins TRBV4-3 to TRBJ1-1; D gene uncertain. The V gene's germline CDR1 is LGHNA and CDR2 YSLEER. The V end was cut by 4 bases, the J end by 7 bases, with 13 bases between. CDR3 size: 13 residues. In DNA form, the CDR3 reads TGCGCCAGCAGCCGAGTTGCCGGAGGTGAAGCTTTCTTT. Amino acids: CASSRVAGGEAFF.

The V gene is TRBV2, the J gene TRBJ1-3, with a possible D match to TRBD1 (6 bases). This CDR3 contains 15 residues. The germline V gene encodes CDR1 SNHLY and CDR2 FYNNEI. Trimming removed 4 bases from V and 0 bases from J, with 10 bases in between. The DNA of the CDR3 is TGTGCCAGCAGTGTCGGGGGCTACTCTGGAAACACCATATATTTT. Translated, it gives CASSVGGYSGNTIYF.

Only a few counts were recorded for this clonotype. The J gene is TRBJ2-7, the V gene TRBV4-2; D unclear. Per germline, CDR1 LGHNA and CDR2 YNFKEQ. V was clipped by 0 bases and J by 4 bases, with 10 bases between them. The CDR3 sequence is 14 residues long. DNA for the CDR3: TGTGCCAGCAGCCAAGATCTCCGCGAATACGAGCAGTACTTC. This gives the protein CASSQDLREYEQYF.

This clonotype has only a few counts. V usage is TRBV25-1 and J usage is TRBJ2-3; the match to TRBD1 covers 8 bases. Trimming cost V 0 bases and J 3 bases; bases outside gene matches: 5. The CDR3 length is 16 residues. In germline, CDR1 is MGHDK, CDR2 SYGVNS. This chain's CDR3 is CASSEYFQGATDTQYF. The CDR3 DNA reads as TGTGCCAGCAGTGAATACTTCCAGGGGGCAACAGATACGCAGTATTTT.

The V and J genes are TRBV6-2 or TRBV6-3 and TRBJ2-7, with TRBD2 identical over 12 bases. The CDR3 runs to 15 residues. Germline-derived CDR1 and CDR2 are MNHEY and SVGEGT. Trimming took 3 bases from V and 7 from J; bases not matched to a gene: 7. CDR3 loop: CASSYNKLAGGEQYF. In DNA, the CDR3 is TGTGCCAGCAGTTATAATAAACTAGCGGGAGGAGAGCAGTACTTC.

This clonotype was seen a handful of times. V is TRBV6-2 or TRBV6-3 and J is TRBJ1-1, with D hard to call. In germline, CDR1 is MNHEY, CDR2 SVGEGT. The CDR3 totals 12 residues. Trimming removed 2 bases at V and 6 bases at J, with 7 bases between. CDR3 bases: TGTGCCAGCAGTTACGATTTTCCTGAAGCTTTCTTT. Translating gives CASSYDFPEAFF.

The chain recombines TRBV4-1 with TRBJ2-1; tentative D call: TRBD2 (5 bases). The germline gives CDR1 MGHRA, CDR2 YSYEKL. There are 12 residues in the CDR3. Trimming pared 2 bases from V and 16 bases from J, leaving 15 bases between. CDR3 amino acids: CASSQYGAGQFF. Here the CDR3 DNA reads TGCGCCAGCAGCCAATACGGCGCGGGTCAATTCTTC.

In regard to this clonotype: Given a much more abundant clone one base away, this may be a read error. The CDR3 DNA reads as TGTGCCAGCAGTTTCGGAAGTGGCCGAATATATTTT. This encodes CASSFGSGRIYF. J is TRBJ1-3 and V is TRBV12-3 or TRBV12-4; D remains ambiguous. With 3 bases removed from V and 13 bases from J, the gap between germline ends came to 13 bases. The CDR3 sequence is 12 residues long.

As for this clonotype: A read error may produce the germline difference seen at one junction end. The chain couples TRBV7-7 to TRBJ2-7; 10 bases map to TRBD1. The CDR3 loop spans 13 amino acids. Germline V gene sequence: CDR1 SSHAT, CDR2 FNYEAQ (reference sequence). Here the CDR3 DNA reads TGTGCTAGCAGCCGGGACAGGGGCCACGAGCAGTACTTC. Translated: CASSRDRGHEQYF.

This clonotype was counted between two and nine times. The chain joins TRBV20-1 to TRBJ1-2; 9 positions match TRBD1. V gave up 1 base and J gave up 2 bases; unmatched junction bases: 5. Germline-derived CDR1 and CDR2 are DFQATT and SNEGSKA (reference sequence). The CDR3 spans 15 residues. In DNA form, the CDR3 reads TGCAGTGCTAGAGCCCGGACAGGGGTGAACTATGGCTACACCTTC. Translated, it gives CSARARTGVNYGYTF.

The V gene is TRBV7-9, the J gene TRBJ2-5; D might be TRBD1 (5 bases). Germline-derived CDR1 and CDR2 are SEHNR and FQNEAQ (reference sequence). The length of the CDR3 is 15 residues. V lost 5 bases, J lost 5 bases, and 18 bases lay in between. In DNA form, the CDR3 reads TGTGCCAGCAGCGCACAGGTGGATAATCGGGAGACCCAGTACTTC. Protein sequence: CASSAQVDNRETQYF.

The V gene is TRBV6-4, the J gene TRBJ1-2; 9 bases line up with TRBD1. CDR1 and CDR2 (germline): MRHNA, SNTAGT. The CDR3 is 17 amino acids. The V gene end was trimmed by 1 base and the J gene end by 10 bases; junction bases not matched to a gene: 16. The CDR3, as DNA: TGTGCCAGCAGTGACTTAGGGTCTCCGGGACAGGGAGGAGACTACACCTTC. This sequence encodes CASSDLGSPGQGGDYTF.

The chain uses TRBV15 and TRBJ2-3; tentatively, D is TRBD1 (6 bases). The CDR3 totals 15 residues. Germline values: CDR1 LNHNV, CDR2 YYDKDF (reference sequence). The V end lost 3 bases, the J end lost 6 bases, and 16 bases lay between the germline ends. The CDR3 DNA follows: TGTGCCACCAGCAGTACGGGACACCCTAGGGATACGCAGTATTTT. Amino acid sequence: CATSSTGHPRDTQYF.